The 18 T cell receptor beta chains reported below all come from one sample, sequenced in a study of cytomegalovirus exposure and HLA in healthy donors (dated by TCRdb to about 2017). The library was obtained by the immunoSEQ multiplex PCR assay. What TCRdb holds here is the immuneACCESS table cut down to in-frame rearrangements. Part of the clones is not present; checked against another copy, under half of the missing clones reflect an unresolved V gene, and the others are unexplained. The sample table contains 100,000 to 150,000 clones; only one count was recorded for roughly nine tenths of them. Clones ranked in the top ten supply 0.95% to 1.5% of the sample. Sequences were obtained from PBMCs. These TCRs come from a woman under 30 in good health and CMV-seronegative.

The rearrangement uses TRBV2 and TRBJ2-3, with a tentative D call TRBD2 (5 bases). The ends were cut back, 6 bases at V and 6 bases at J, with 13 bases in the middle. Germline-derived CDR1 and CDR2 are SNHLY and FYNNEI. The CDR3 runs 13 residues. The CDR3 DNA is TGTGCCAGCAGCGCGGTCGAGGGCGATACGCAGTATTTT. This sequence encodes CASSAVEGDTQYF.

The chain links TRBV2 to TRBJ1-6, with TRBD1 as a possible D gene (5 bases). The CDR3 spans 14 residues. The V gene lost 6 bases and the J gene lost 7 bases, with 13 bases spanning the gap. Germline lookup yields CDR1 SNHLY and CDR2 FYNNEI. The CDR3 region is CASSSGPGNSPLHF. In DNA, the CDR3 is TGTGCCAGCAGCTCCGGGCCAGGGAATTCACCCCTCCACTTT.

The V and J genes are TRBV5-5 and TRBJ1-3, with D unclear. The V and J ends lost 0 bases and 0 bases respectively, with 10 bases between them. Germline V gene data show CDR1 as SGHKS and CDR2 as YYEKEE (reference sequence). The CDR3 has 16 amino acids. CDR3 nucleotide sequence: TGTGCCAGCAGCTTGGAGGCGGGGAGCTCTGGAAACACCATATATTTT. Amino acids: CASSLEAGSSGNTIYF.

The genes are TRBV4-1 and TRBJ2-7; a weak D match, TRBD1 (5 bases). The CDR3 is 17 amino acids. Germline CDR1 is MGHRA and CDR2 is YSYEKL. V lost 3 bases and J 2 bases, leaving 20 bases between the germline ends. CDR3 sequence reads: CASSHPFGRAEAYEQYF. CDR3 nucleotides: TGCGCCAGCAGCCACCCCTTCGGCAGGGCGGAAGCCTACGAGCAGTACTTC.

This clone occurred once. The chain couples TRBV6-5 to TRBJ1-2, with D unresolved. Trimming left V 1 base short and J 6 bases short, with 9 bases between. The CDR3 loop spans 13 amino acids. CDR1 is MNHEY and CDR2 is SVGAGI in the germline V gene. The CDR3 region has the DNA TGTGCCAGCAGTTACTGGTCAGGCCATGGCTACACCTTC. This encodes CASSYWSGHGYTF.

The J gene is TRBJ1-1, the V gene TRBV7-3, with D unclear. Looked up from germline, CDR1 is SGHTA and CDR2 is FQGTGA. The CDR3 sequence is 13 residues long. V lost 4 bases to trimming and J lost 0 bases, with 6 bases between them. The chain's CDR3 is CASSYLMNTEAFF. The CDR3 DNA is TGTGCCAGCAGCTACCTAATGAACACTGAAGCTTTCTTT.

The J gene is TRBJ1-1, the V gene TRBV4-1; D is ambiguous. Trimming stripped 6 bases from V and 4 bases from J, with 21 bases between. CDR1 and CDR2 from the germline V gene are MGHRA and YSYEKL. CDR3 length: 16 amino acids. The CDR3 bases are TGCGCCAGCAGGAGACCCGGAGCCTCCCGGAGCACTGAAGCTTTCTTT. Translation: CASRRPGASRSTEAFF.

The chain employs TRBV7-3 and TRBJ2-1; a possible D gene is TRBD1 (6 bases). The germline V and J ends were trimmed by 5 bases and 1 base, with 12 bases remaining between them. This CDR3 comprises 15 residues. Germline CDR1 is SGHTA and CDR2 is FQGTGA. The CDR3, as DNA: TGTGCCAGCAGCGCAGAACAGGGATCCTACAATGAGCAGTTCTTC. Its protein product is CASSAEQGSYNEQFF.

This clone was found once. This sequence joins TRBV6-5 and TRBJ1-1; TRBD1 aligns across 8 bases. This CDR3 contains 14 residues. The trim removed 4 bases at V and 4 bases at J, leaving 5 bases unmatched. Germline V gives CDR1 MNHEY, CDR2 SVGAGI. CDR3: CASSSRTGSTEAFF. CDR3 nucleotide sequence: TGTGCCAGCAGTTCGAGGACAGGGAGCACTGAAGCTTTCTTT.

The rearrangement joins TRBV7-9 to TRBJ1-1; a weak D match, TRBD1 (5 bases). V was cut by 7 bases and J by 4 bases, with 16 bases left in between. Germline CDR1 reads SEHNR; CDR2 reads FQNEAQ (reference sequence). The CDR3 consists of 14 residues. The CDR3 protein is CASTGAGGSTEAFF. The CDR3 DNA reads as TGTGCCAGCACAGGAGCGGGGGGGAGCACTGAAGCTTTCTTT. Together with reference TRBV7-9 and TRBJ1-1, the CDR3 gives the full variable domain: DTGVSQNPRHKITKRGQNVTFRCDPISEHNRLYWYRQTLGQGPEFLTYFQNEAQLEKSRLLSDRFSAERPKGSFSTLEIQRTEQGDSAMYLCASTGAGGSTEAFFGQGTRLTVV.

The V and J genes are TRBV6-1 and TRBJ2-1; D uncertain. Trimming cost V 7 bases and J 3 bases, with 7 bases left between them. The CDR3 extends over 12 amino acids. Looked up from germline, CDR1 is MNHNS and CDR2 is SASEGT. CDR3 DNA sequence: TGTGCCAGCATCGGAGTCTACAATGAGCAGTTCTTC. This translates into CASIGVYNEQFF.

The chain recombines TRBV29-1 with TRBJ1-5, with 7 positions matching TRBD1. CDR1 and CDR2 from the germline V gene are SQVTM and ANQGSEA. V shed 7 bases and J 7 bases; nucleotides not matched to a gene: 7. The CDR3 totals 12 residues. The CDR3 DNA sequence: TGCAGCGCGAAACAGGGGAACCAGCCCCAGCATTTT. This codes for CSAKQGNQPQHF.

This clone showed up just once. V gene TRBV10-1 combines with J gene TRBJ2-7; unclear D gene. CDR1 and CDR2 from the germline V gene are WNHNN and SYGVQD (reference sequence). V shed 6 bases and J shed 2 bases, with 14 bases lying between them. This CDR3 is built from 14 residues. CDR3 protein: CASRYPGPTYEQYF. The CDR3 region has the DNA TGCGCCAGCAGATACCCGGGTCCTACCTACGAGCAGTACTTC.

The chain joins TRBV5-1 to TRBJ2-3, with TRBD1 matching over 9 bases. Germline CDR1 and CDR2: SGHRS and YFSETQ. This CDR3 has 15 amino acids. Trimming at V came to 4 bases and at J to 2 bases, leaving 5 bases not matched to a gene. CDR3 region: CASSRDRGDTDTQYF. The CDR3 DNA reads TGCGCCAGCAGCCGAGACAGGGGGGACACAGATACGCAGTATTTT.

This chain uses TRBV6-1 with TRBJ1-6, with 7 bases matching TRBD1. CDR1 is MNHNS, CDR2 SASEGT, per germline. J lost 7 bases, V lost 1 base, and 7 bases had no gene match. The CDR3 length is 16 residues. The chain's CDR3 is CASSEGTGTANSPLHF. CDR3 nucleotide sequence: TGTGCCAGCAGTGAAGGAACCGGGACAGCCAATTCACCCCTCCACTTT.

The rearrangement uses TRBV6-5 and TRBJ1-3, with 7 bases aligning to TRBD1. This CDR3 comprises 15 residues. V shed 5 bases and J 4 bases; nucleotides not matched to a gene: 8. Germline V gives CDR1 MNHEY, CDR2 SVGAGI. CDR3 bases: TGTGCCAGCAGTGCGACAGGGACGTCAGGAAACACCATATATTTT. Encoded protein: CASSATGTSGNTIYF.

This chain uses TRBV10-3 with TRBJ1-3; 7 nucleotides agree with TRBD1. The CDR3 runs 13 residues. J gave up 2 bases and V 6 bases, and 1 base lay outside the gene matches. Germline V lookup: CDR1 ENHRY, CDR2 SYGVKD. The CDR3 sequence is CAISTGAGNTIYF. CDR3 sequence (DNA): TGTGCCATCAGCACAGGGGCTGGAAACACCATATATTTT.

To note about this clone: A junction end diverges from the germline sequence, so it may reflect a read error. The V gene is TRBV6-1, the J gene TRBJ1-2; 10 nucleotides line up with TRBD1. Germline CDR1 MNHNS, CDR2 SASEGT. The CDR3 loop spans 15 amino acids. CDR3 in DNA: TGTGCCAGCAGAGAAGGACAGGGGGATCCCCGGGGCTACACCTTC. This translates into CASREGQGDPRGYTF.